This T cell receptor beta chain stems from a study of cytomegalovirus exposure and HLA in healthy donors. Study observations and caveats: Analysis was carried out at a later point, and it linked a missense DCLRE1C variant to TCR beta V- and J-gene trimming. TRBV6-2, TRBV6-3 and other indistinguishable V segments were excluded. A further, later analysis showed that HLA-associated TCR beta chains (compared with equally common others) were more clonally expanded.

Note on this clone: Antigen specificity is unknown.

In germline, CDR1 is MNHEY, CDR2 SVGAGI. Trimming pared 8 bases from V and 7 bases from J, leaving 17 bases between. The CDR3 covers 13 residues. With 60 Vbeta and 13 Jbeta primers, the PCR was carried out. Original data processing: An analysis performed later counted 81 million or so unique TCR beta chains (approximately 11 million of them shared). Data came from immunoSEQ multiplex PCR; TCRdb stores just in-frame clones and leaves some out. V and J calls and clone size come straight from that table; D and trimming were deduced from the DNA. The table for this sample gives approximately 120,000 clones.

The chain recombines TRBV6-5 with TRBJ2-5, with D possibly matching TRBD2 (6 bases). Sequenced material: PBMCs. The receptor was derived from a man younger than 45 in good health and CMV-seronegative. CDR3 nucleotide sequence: TGTGCCAGCTCGGAGGGTCTCGAGGGGACCCAGTACTTC. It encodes CASSEGLEGTQYF.